These 16 T cell receptor beta chains originate from one sample sequenced in a study of blood T cell repertoires in COVID-19. Repertoires were generated with immunoSEQ multiplex PCR, while TCRdb's copy carries only in-frame clones and drops some. Of around 180,000 clones in the sample, more than 75% were seen once. The sequenced sample consisted of PBMCs or T cells enriched from blood (not recorded which). These receptors were collected from a woman aged 45 to 65 with acute COVID-19.

The chain links TRBV11-2 to TRBJ1-2; possibly TRBD1 for D (5 bases). The germline V and J ends were trimmed by 1 base and 2 bases, with 11 bases remaining between them. There are 15 residues in the CDR3. Germline V lookup: CDR1 SGHAT, CDR2 FQNNGV. The CDR3 region is CASSLGAGRNYGYTF. In DNA, the CDR3 is TGTGCCAGCAGCTTAGGGGCAGGGAGGAACTATGGCTACACCTTC.

The rearrangement links TRBV7-9 to TRBJ1-1, with 8 nucleotides matching TRBD1. Germline V gene data show CDR1 as SEHNR and CDR2 as FQNEAQ (reference sequence). After removal of 3 bases from V and 6 bases from J, the junction contained 6 bases not matched to a gene. The CDR3 spans 14 residues. The CDR3 is CASSFTQGDAEAFF. In DNA, the CDR3 is TGTGCCAGCAGCTTCACACAGGGGGACGCTGAAGCTTTCTTT.

V usage is TRBV7-9 and J usage is TRBJ1-3; the D gene is possibly TRBD1 (6 bases). Germline V gives CDR1 SEHNR, CDR2 FQNEAQ (reference sequence). This CDR3 is 15 amino acids long. Between the trimmed V and J ends, which lost 1 base and 4 bases, there was a span of 11 bases. Here the CDR3 reads CASSLVVRGGNTIYF. The CDR3 DNA follows: TGTGCCAGCAGCTTAGTGGTCAGGGGAGGAAACACCATATATTTT.

The chain recombines TRBV28 with TRBJ1-5; 8 positions match TRBD1. The CDR3 totals 14 residues. From germline, CDR1 is MDHEN and CDR2 SYDVKM. V shed 6 bases, J shed 6 bases, and the junction held 7 bases outside the gene matches. CDR3 in amino acids: CASSPDRDGQPQHF. The CDR3 DNA reads as TGTGCCAGCAGCCCGGACAGGGATGGTCAGCCCCAGCATTTT.

The chain joins TRBV24-1 to TRBJ1-5; TRBD1 matches 7 bases. V gave up 5 bases and J gave up 2 bases; unmatched junction bases: 5. The CDR3 is 15 residues long. Germline CDR1 is KGHDR and CDR2 is SFDVKD. The CDR3 DNA reads TGTGCCACCAGTGCCCACGGACAGGGCAATCAGCCCCAGCATTTT. Its translation: CATSAHGQGNQPQHF.

V is TRBV28 and J is TRBJ2-1; weak D call: TRBD2 (6 bases). The germline CDR1 and CDR2 sequences are MDHEN and SYDVKM. The length of the CDR3 is 14 residues. The ends were cut back, 4 bases at V and 6 bases at J, with 13 bases in the middle. The CDR3 nucleotides read TGTGCCAGCAGTTCGTCTAGCGTATTCAATGAGCAGTTCTTC. This codes for CASSSSSVFNEQFF.

There are a few counts of this clone. The gene calls are TRBV6-4 and TRBJ1-1; 8 nucleotides align to TRBD1. This CDR3 has 13 amino acids. V shed 5 bases and J 3 bases; nucleotides not matched to a gene: 2. The germline V gene has CDR1 MRHNA and CDR2 SNTAGT. CDR3 region: CASSQTGDTEAFF. The CDR3 region has the DNA TGTGCCAGCAGTCAGACAGGGGACACTGAAGCTTTCTTT.

The CDR3 spells CASSSGQGNEKLFF. The CDR3 DNA reads TGTGCCAGCAGCTCCGGACAGGGTAATGAAAAACTGTTTTTT. The V call is TRBV7-9, the J call TRBJ1-4, with 8 bases fitting TRBD1. The ends lost 4 bases at V and 4 bases at J; junction bases unmatched: 2. The V gene's germline CDR1 is SEHNR and CDR2 FQNEAQ (reference sequence). The CDR3 spans 14 residues.

This clone is a singleton in its sample. The rearrangement uses TRBV27 and TRBJ1-1; D ambiguous. There are 13 residues in the CDR3. Trimming shortened V by 2 bases and J by 0 bases, and 4 bases separated the two germline ends. In germline, CDR1 is MNHEY, CDR2 SMNVEV (reference sequence). This CDR3 is CASSLTVNTEAFF. The CDR3 coding sequence is TGTGCCAGCAGTTTAACAGTGAACACTGAAGCTTTCTTT.

The DNA of the CDR3 is TGTGCCAGCAGCTTAAATTCCCTCACAGGCGGTACCGGGGAGCTGTTTTTT. Its translation: CASSLNSLTGGTGELFF. This chain joins TRBV11-3 and TRBJ2-2; possibly TRBD1 for D (5 bases). In germline, CDR1 is SGHNT, CDR2 YENEEA. The CDR3 extends over 17 amino acids. V gave up 2 bases and J gave up 5 bases, with 18 bases separating them.

V usage is TRBV11-2 and J usage is TRBJ1-6; tentative D call: TRBD1 (5 bases). The germline V and J ends were trimmed by 4 bases and 10 bases, with 17 bases remaining between them. CDR3 length: 15 amino acids. The germline gives CDR1 SGHAT, CDR2 FQNNGV. The CDR3 protein is CASSSSQVRGSPLHF. CDR3 coding DNA: TGTGCCAGCAGCTCGTCCCAGGTTCGGGGGTCACCCCTCCACTTT. The variable domain in full, with the rest retrieved from reference TRBV11-2 and TRBJ1-6, is EAGVAQSPRYKIIEKRQSVAFWCNPISGHATLYWYQQILGQGPKLLIQFQNNGVVDDSQLPKDRFSAERLKGVDSTLKIQPAKLEDSAVYLCASSSSQVRGSPLHFGNGTRLTVT.

This chain connects TRBV28 to TRBJ2-3; 7 bases map to TRBD1. Germline V gene lookup returns CDR1 MDHEN and CDR2 SYDVKM. The V and J ends lost 6 bases and 2 bases, in that order; junction bases with no gene match: 8. This CDR3 is built from 15 residues. The CDR3 DNA sequence: TGTGCCAGCAGCTTGACCGGGACAGACACAGATACGCAGTATTTT. It encodes CASSLTGTDTDTQYF.

This sequence joins TRBV7-2 and TRBJ1-1; D perhaps matches TRBD1 (6 bases). Trimming pared 8 bases from V and 1 base from J, leaving 17 bases between. The germline V gene has CDR1 SGHTA and CDR2 FQGNSA. The CDR3 covers 15 residues. The CDR3 region has the DNA TGTGCCAGCTTGCGCCTATGGACAGCGAACACTGAAGCTTTCTTT. Translated: CASLRLWTANTEAFF.

This clone was recorded once. The rearrangement joins TRBV5-5 to TRBJ2-1; 8 bases fit TRBD1. The germline V gene has CDR1 SGHKS and CDR2 YYEKEE (reference sequence). V lost 4 bases to trimming and J lost 1 base; unmatched junction nucleotides: 4. The CDR3 runs 15 residues. CDR3 region: CASSVQGGSYNEQFF. The CDR3 region has the DNA TGTGCCAGCAGCGTACAGGGGGGTTCCTACAATGAGCAGTTCTTC.

On this clone itself: Other DNA sequences from this sample encode an identical CDR3 as well. The V call is TRBV5-1, the J call TRBJ2-7; 9 positions match TRBD1. CDR1 is SGHRS, CDR2 YFSETQ, per germline. V shed 2 bases and J 1 base; nucleotides not matched to a gene: 1. The CDR3 has 14 amino acids. The CDR3 sequence is CASSLGQGSYEQYV. In DNA, the CDR3 is TGCGCCAGCAGCTTAGGACAGGGGTCCTACGAGCAGTACGTC.

The V gene is TRBV14, the J gene TRBJ2-2; TRBD1 agrees at 8 bases. Germline CDR1 and CDR2: SGHDN and FVKESK. The CDR3 has 14 amino acids. With V trimmed by 5 bases and J by 1 base, 0 bases remained unmatched. The CDR3 is CASSGTGNTGELFF. In nucleotides, the CDR3 is TGTGCCAGCAGCGGGACAGGGAACACCGGGGAGCTGTTTTTT. Based on the CDR3 plus reference TRBV14 and TRBJ2-2, the full variable domain is EAGVTQFPSHSVIEKGQTVTLRCDPISGHDNLYWYRRVMGKEIKFLLHFVKESKQDESGMPNNRFLAERTGGTYSTLKVQPAELEDSGVYFCASSGTGNTGELFFGEGSRLTVL.